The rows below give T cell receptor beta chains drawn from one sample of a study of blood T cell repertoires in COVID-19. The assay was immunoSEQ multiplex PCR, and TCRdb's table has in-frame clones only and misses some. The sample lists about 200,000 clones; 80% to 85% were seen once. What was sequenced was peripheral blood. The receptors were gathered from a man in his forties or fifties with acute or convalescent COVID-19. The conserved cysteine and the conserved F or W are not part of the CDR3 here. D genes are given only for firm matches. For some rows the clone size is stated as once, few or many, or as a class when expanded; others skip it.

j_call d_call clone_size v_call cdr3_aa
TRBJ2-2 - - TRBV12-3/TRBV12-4 ASSVREPGELF
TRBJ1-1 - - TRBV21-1 ASSRQGELPNVNTEAF
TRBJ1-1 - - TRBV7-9 ASSHRDGAEAF
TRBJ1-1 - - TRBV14 ASSQDRAATEAF
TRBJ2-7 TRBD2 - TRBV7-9 ASSSTWLAGDEQY
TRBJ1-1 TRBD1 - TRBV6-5 ASSYPAGGSGTEAF
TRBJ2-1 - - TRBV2 ASSEQGENEQF
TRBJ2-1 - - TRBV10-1 ASSAVAEQF
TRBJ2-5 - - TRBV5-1 ASSLAGGQETQY
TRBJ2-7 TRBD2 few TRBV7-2 ASSPAPGLAGGREQY